The 19 T cell receptor beta chains listed next were all sequenced from one sample in a study of T cells after yellow fever vaccination. TCRdb itself ran the 5' RACE reads through MiXCR, one entry per CDR3 protein. The sample carries around 500,000 distinct CDR3 sequences, 20% to 25% recorded once. The source was PBMCs, collected 21 days after the first yellow fever vaccination. These receptors all come from a man aged 18-30 years who received the YFV17D yellow fever vaccine.

CDR3 in DNA: TGCAGTGCTAGTACCGCTGCGGTGGTCACAGATACGCAGTATTTT. Translation gives CSASTAAVVTDTQYF. The rearrangement links TRBV20-1 to TRBJ2-3; D uncertain. The CDR3 runs to 15 residues. Germline CDR1 is DFQATT and CDR2 is SNEGSKA (reference sequence). The V gene lost 3 bases and the J gene lost 2 bases, with 15 bases spanning the gap.

In this sample, this clonotype turned up a few times. The chain has TRBV5-1 and TRBJ1-1, with a possible D match to TRBD1 (5 bases). The CDR3 is 16 residues long. V was pared by 3 bases and J by 0 bases, with 15 bases between. The V gene's germline CDR1 is SGHRS and CDR2 YFSETQ. In DNA form, the CDR3 reads TGCGCCAGCAGCTCCCCGGGGGGGAACATGAACACTGAAGCTTTCTTT. As protein: CASSSPGGNMNTEAFF.

V is TRBV7-9 and J is TRBJ1-4; 7 bases fit TRBD1. The CDR3 has 14 amino acids. Germline CDR1 reads SEHNR; CDR2 reads FQNEAQ (reference sequence). V lost 2 bases to trimming and J lost 4 bases; unmatched junction nucleotides: 1. The CDR3 protein is CASSLRDSNEKLFF. In DNA form, the CDR3 reads TGTGCCAGCAGCTTAAGGGACAGTAATGAAAAACTGTTTTTT.

The chain is built from TRBV5-1 and TRBJ1-1; D not resolved. Germline CDR1 reads SGHRS; CDR2 reads YFSETQ. V was shortened by 4 bases and J by 1 base, with 11 bases between the two germline ends. This CDR3 has 14 amino acids. The CDR3 DNA reads TGCGCCAGCAGCGAAGCGGACCCGAACACTGAAGCTTTCTTT. It is translated as CASSEADPNTEAFF. Full variable domain (rest looked up from reference TRBV5-1 and TRBJ1-1): KAGVTQTPRYLIKTRGQQVTLSCSPISGHRSVSWYQQTPGQGLQFLFEYFSETQRNKGNFPGRFSGRQFSNSRSEMNVSTLELGDSALYLCASSEADPNTEAFFGQGTRLTVV.

The V call is TRBV7-3, the J call TRBJ1-2; 9 bases match TRBD1. The ends lost 10 bases at V and 6 bases at J; junction bases unmatched: 9. The length of the CDR3 is 13 residues. Germline CDR1 reads SGHTA; CDR2 reads FQGTGA. The DNA for the CDR3 is TGTGCCACCAGGCCGGGACAGGGTGATGGCTACACCTTC. Translating gives CATRPGQGDGYTF.

This clonotype was counted many times. The chain employs TRBV4-3 and TRBJ2-1; D perhaps matches TRBD2 (5 bases). V lost 0 bases and J 5 bases, leaving 17 bases between the germline ends. This CDR3 region has 17 residues. Germline CDR1 LGHNA, CDR2 YSLEER. CDR3 residues: CASSQEGGPRADNEQFF. The CDR3 nucleotides read TGCGCCAGCAGCCAAGAAGGAGGCCCAAGAGCGGACAATGAGCAGTTCTTC.

The rearrangement joins TRBV7-2 to TRBJ1-3; D is unresolved. The CDR3 runs 14 residues. V was shortened by 5 bases and J by 8 bases, with 16 bases between the two germline ends. Germline V gene data show CDR1 as SGHTA and CDR2 as FQGNSA. CDR3: CASSPAVWGDTIYF. The CDR3 region has the DNA TGTGCCAGCAGCCCAGCCGTTTGGGGAGACACCATATATTTT.

This clonotype was detected only a few times. The rearrangement links TRBV18 to TRBJ1-1, with D unresolved. The V end was cut by 5 bases, the J end by 2 bases, with 9 bases between. Germline assignment: CDR1 KGHSH and CDR2 LQKENI. This CDR3 has 13 amino acids. CDR3 loop: CASSSKLNTEAFF. The CDR3 bases are TGTGCCAGCTCATCTAAACTAAACACTGAAGCTTTCTTT. Based on the CDR3 plus reference TRBV18 and TRBJ1-1, the full variable domain is NAGVMQNPRHLVRRRGQEARLRCSPMKGHSHVYWYRQLPEEGLKFMVYLQKENIIDESGMPKERFSAEFPKEGPSILRIQQVVRGDSAAYFCASSSKLNTEAFFGQGTRLTVV.

The chain joins TRBV5-1 to TRBJ1-1; D may be TRBD1 (5 bases). The germline V and J ends were trimmed by 4 bases and 4 bases, with 11 bases remaining between them. CDR3 length equals 13 residues. The germline V gene encodes CDR1 SGHRS and CDR2 YFSETQ. The CDR3 coding sequence is TGCGCCAGCAGCGCAGGGACGCGCACTGAAGCTTTCTTT. It encodes CASSAGTRTEAFF.

This clonotype was counted between two and nine times. This chain uses TRBV6-5 with TRBJ1-5; D call uncertain. V dropped 0 bases and J dropped 3 bases, with 9 bases sitting between them. Germline V gene sequence: CDR1 MNHEY, CDR2 SVGAGI. This CDR3 is 15 amino acids long. The CDR3 DNA reads TGTGCCAGCAGTTACTCGGGCGGGGACAATCAGCCCCAGCATTTT. Protein sequence: CASSYSGGDNQPQHF.

This clonotype was seen only a few times. This sequence joins TRBV29-1 and TRBJ1-1; a possible D gene is TRBD1 (6 bases). The CDR3 is 11 amino acids. V dropped 7 bases and J dropped 2 bases, with 8 bases sitting between them. CDR1 and CDR2 (germline): SQVTM, ANQGSEA. In nucleotides, the CDR3 is TGCAGCGCAGGGGTAAACACTGAAGCTTTCTTT. Translation gives CSAGVNTEAFF.

This clonotype was seen at least ten times. The CDR3 sequence is CASSLRGMNTEAFF. The CDR3 DNA sequence: TGTGCCAGCAGTTTAAGAGGAATGAACACTGAAGCTTTCTTT. The genes are TRBV12-3 or TRBV12-4 and TRBJ1-1; no clear D gene. Trimming stripped 2 bases from V and 0 bases from J, with 7 bases between. There are 14 residues in the CDR3.

This sequence joins TRBV7-9 and TRBJ2-1; D is possibly TRBD1 (6 bases). Trimming pared 1 base from V and 14 bases from J, leaving 12 bases between. Germline assignment: CDR1 SEHNR and CDR2 FQNEAQ (reference sequence). This CDR3 is 12 amino acids long. CDR3 sequence (DNA): TGTGCCAGCAGCTTAGAGGGACATGGAGAGTTCTTC. Amino acids: CASSLEGHGEFF.

This clonotype was found a few times. The chain employs TRBV4-3 and TRBJ1-4, with D unclear. From germline, CDR1 is LGHNA and CDR2 YSLEER. Trimming left V 5 bases short and J 6 bases short, with 13 bases between. The CDR3 consists of 14 residues. The CDR3 coding sequence is TGCGCCAGCAGCAGGAAGGGCCTGTATGAAAAACTGTTTTTT. Protein product: CASSRKGLYEKLFF.

This clonotype was counted between two and nine times. This chain links TRBV2 with TRBJ2-1; 11 bases line up with TRBD1. J lost 8 bases, V lost 6 bases, and 15 bases had no gene match. The CDR3 covers 17 residues. From germline, CDR1 is SNHLY and CDR2 FYNNEI. CDR3 DNA sequence: TGTGCCAGCAGCCATCCTGAGGGACAGGGGGTCAGAGATGAGCAGTTCTTC. Residues: CASSHPEGQGVRDEQFF.

This clonotype was counted a few times. The chain couples TRBV3-1 to TRBJ2-7; 8 bases are shared with TRBD2. CDR1 is LGHDT and CDR2 is YNNKEL in the germline V gene (reference sequence). V shed 4 bases, J shed 6 bases, and the junction held 11 bases outside the gene matches. The length of the CDR3 is 15 residues. Written as DNA, the CDR3 is TGTGCCAGCAGCCTACCCACTAGCGGCGCCGCCGAGCAGTACTTC. As protein: CASSLPTSGAAEQYF.

This clonotype has just a few counts. The V and J genes are TRBV28 and TRBJ1-3; 7 bases fit TRBD1. This CDR3 is 15 amino acids long. The trim removed 7 bases at V and 0 bases at J, leaving 6 bases unmatched. Looked up from germline, CDR1 is MDHEN and CDR2 is SYDVKM. The CDR3 nucleotides read TGTGCCAGCACTCGAGGGGACAGCTCTGGAAACACCATATATTTT. It encodes CASTRGDSSGNTIYF.

The table lists this clonotype with a few counts. V and J are TRBV5-1 and TRBJ1-1; tentative D call: TRBD1 (6 bases). V was pared by 2 bases and J by 11 bases, with 16 bases between. This CDR3 has 13 amino acids. Germline loops: CDR1 SGHRS, CDR2 YFSETQ. CDR3 loop: CASSLNQGRRAFF. The CDR3 nucleotides are TGCGCCAGCAGCTTAAATCAGGGGCGCCGCGCTTTCTTT. Drawing the rest from reference TRBV5-1 and TRBJ1-1, the complete variable domain is KAGVTQTPRYLIKTRGQQVTLSCSPISGHRSVSWYQQTPGQGLQFLFEYFSETQRNKGNFPGRFSGRQFSNSRSEMNVSTLELGDSALYLCASSLNQGRRAFFGQGTRLTVV.

This chain uses TRBV29-1 with TRBJ1-1; no definite D call. Germline V lookup: CDR1 SQVTM, CDR2 ANQGSEA. The CDR3 is 14 amino acids. The ends were cut back, 7 bases at V and 1 base at J, with 16 bases in the middle. The CDR3 sequence: CSANRHDANTEAFF. For the CDR3, the DNA is TGCAGCGCCAACCGCCACGATGCGAACACTGAAGCTTTCTTT.